Listed below are T cell receptor beta chains from one sample, sequenced in a study of T-cell reconstitution after alpha-beta-depleted transplantation in children. TCRdb reprocessed the PCR reads with MiXCR, giving one entry per CDR3 protein. The sample lists about 610,000 distinct CDR3 sequences; 10% were seen once. The starting material was PBMCs from the stem cell graft donor, obtained from the stem cell graft. Receptors were obtained from a human donor who donated a stem cell graft to a child with acute myeloid leukemia. The CDR3 runs from the conserved cysteine through the conserved F or W. D genes are given only for firm matches. Clone size, where shown, is once, few, many, or a class for clones that have expanded.

D,size,V,J,CDR3,DNA
-,many,TRBV3-1,TRBJ2-3,CASSHQRSSGTQYF,TGTGCCAGCAGCCATCAAAGGTCCTCGGGTACGCAGTATTTT
TRBD2,few,TRBV2,TRBJ2-3,CASVPAGVVADTQYF,TGTGCCAGCGTTCCAGCGGGAGTTGTGGCAGATACGCAGTATTTT
TRBD2,-,TRBV9,TRBJ2-2,CASSASGTSRPGELFF,TGTGCCAGCAGCGCCTCCGGGACTAGCCGTCCCGGGGAGCTGTTTTTT
TRBD1,-,TRBV5-5,TRBJ2-3,CASSLGTQGAKYF,TGTGCCAGCAGCTTGGGTACTCAGGGGGCGAAATATTTT
TRBD1,few,TRBV30,TRBJ2-1,CAWSLTGRIDEQFF,TGTGCCTGGAGTTTGACAGGGAGAATCGATGAGCAGTTCTTC
TRBD1,-,TRBV7-9,TRBJ2-7,CASSYPEQGDPREQYF,TGTGCCAGCAGCTACCCCGAGCAGGGGGACCCACGCGAGCAGTACTTC
-,-,TRBV7-2,TRBJ2-1,CASSLASSKGQFF,TGTGCCAGCAGCTTAGCGAGCTCCAAGGGGCAGTTCTTC
-,-,TRBV4-2,TRBJ2-4,CASSQDQGDSEVGF,TGTGCCAGCAGCCAAGATCAGGGGGACTCGGAAGTGGGTTTC
TRBD1,many,TRBV29-1,TRBJ2-1,CSESSRQGEQFF,TGCAGCGAATCATCTAGACAGGGTGAGCAGTTCTTC
TRBD2,few,TRBV7-9,TRBJ2-5,CASSLGAGGRQETQYF,TGTGCCAGCAGCTTAGGCGCGGGAGGGAGACAAGAGACCCAGTACTTC
-,few,TRBV20-1,TRBJ2-7,CSARPRGEQYF,TGCAGTGCTAGACCCCGGGGCGAGCAGTACTTC
TRBD1,few,TRBV10-3,TRBJ2-7,CAISNRGIHSYEQYF,TGTGCCATCAGCAACAGGGGGATCCACTCCTACGAGCAGTACTTC
TRBD2,few,TRBV12-3/TRBV12-4,TRBJ2-1,CASSLSLLADNEQFF,TGTGCCAGCAGTTTATCTTTGCTAGCGGACAATGAGCAGTTCTTC
-,few,TRBV7-2,TRBJ2-7,CASSWDSPRSYEQYF,TGTGCCAGCAGCTGGGACTCCCCTAGATCCTACGAGCAGTACTTC
-,-,TRBV28,TRBJ1-1,CASSSIRQLILNTEAFF,TGTGCCAGCAGCTCAATCCGACAGCTCATATTGAACACTGAAGCTTTCTTT